These 5 T cell receptor beta chains were sequenced from one sample in a study of PD-1 blockade in classical Hodgkin lymphoma. Every patient was affected by relapse after autologous stem cell transplantation, while exposure to brentuximab vedotin was not uniform. Data came from immunoSEQ multiplex PCR; TCRdb stores just in-frame clones and leaves some out. The sample has 40,000 to 65,000 clones, about 84% seen once. The sequencing here drew on peripheral blood mononuclear cells (PBMCs), taken at baseline. The origin of the receptors is a human donor with classical Hodgkin lymphoma.

The chain couples TRBV4-2 to TRBJ2-1; D not resolved. The CDR3 spans 13 residues. V was pared by 2 bases and J by 5 bases, with 7 bases between. Germline CDR1 reads LGHNA; CDR2 reads YNFKEQ. The CDR3 nucleotides are TGTGCCAGCAGCCAACTAGTGGACAATGAGCAGTTCTTC. Its protein is CASSQLVDNEQFF.

The chain has TRBV7-2 and TRBJ2-1, with 12 bases identical to TRBD2. V lost 4 bases, J lost 2 bases, and 3 bases stayed unmatched. The CDR3 totals 16 residues. Looked up from germline, CDR1 is SGHTA and CDR2 is FQGNSA. The CDR3 region is CASSSRLAGAYNEQFF. CDR3 DNA: TGTGCCAGCAGCTCCAGACTAGCGGGAGCCTACAATGAGCAGTTCTTC.

The chain combines TRBV7-2 with TRBJ1-5, with D possibly matching TRBD1 (6 bases). From germline, CDR1 is SGHTA and CDR2 FQGNSA. The ends were cut back, 5 bases at V and 0 bases at J, with 17 bases in the middle. CDR3 length: 17 amino acids. This CDR3 is CASSRWGGADSNQPQHF. CDR3 sequence (DNA): TGTGCCAGCAGCAGGTGGGGGGGGGCAGATAGCAATCAGCCCCAGCATTTT. The full variable domain, its missing parts supplied by reference TRBV7-2 and TRBJ1-5, is GAGVSQSPSNKVTEKGKDVELRCDPISGHTALYWYRQSLGQGLEFLIYFQGNSAPDKSGLPSDRFSAERTGGSVSTLTIQRTQQEDSAVYLCASSRWGGADSNQPQHFGDGTRLSIL.

This clone was found a few times. This CDR3 is CASSDSPIGTSGRPTGELFF. CDR3 in DNA: TGTGCCAGCAGTGATTCCCCCATTGGGACTAGCGGGAGGCCCACCGGGGAGCTGTTTTTT. The chain is built from TRBV6-1 and TRBJ2-2, with 15 bases identical to TRBD2. Germline CDR1 reads MNHNS; CDR2 reads SASEGT. This CDR3 is built from 20 residues. J was trimmed by 4 bases and V by 3 bases; bases with no gene match: 12.

The chain is built from TRBV4-3 and TRBJ1-3; unclear D gene. Germline V gene sequence: CDR1 LGHNA, CDR2 YSLEER. The CDR3 consists of 14 residues. V gave up 4 bases and J gave up 4 bases, with 11 bases separating them. This CDR3 is CASSRRTGGNTIYF. CDR3 bases: TGCGCCAGCAGCCGACGAACGGGAGGAAACACCATATATTTT.